The subject of this entry is one TCR beta chain. The antigen remains unidentified. Sequencing was performed with immunoSEQ multiplex PCR; in TCRdb, only in-frame clones are kept and a portion is missing. The data hold about 130,000 clones, with approximately 90% observed a single time. This record comes from a study of radiation and T cells in renal cell carcinoma. The ends were cut back, 0 bases at V and 7 bases at J, with 16 bases in the middle. The CDR3 runs 16 residues. Germline V lookup: CDR1 SGHRS, CDR2 YFSETQ. Stated time point: blood 2 weeks post-SBRT. Treatment here: 15 Gy SBRT to primary tumor, nephrectomy 4 weeks later. Serial blood draws occurred at baseline and 2 and 4 weeks post-SBRT. Study results and limitations: In blood, top tumor clones expanded by 2 weeks, shrinking by 4.

The receptor's source is a woman between 65 and 79 years old with renal cell carcinoma. V gene TRBV5-1 combines with J gene TRBJ1-4, with D perhaps matching TRBD1 (5 bases). The source material was blood, sampled from a patient whose treatment included radiotherapy and nephrectomy. The CDR3 coding sequence is TGCGCCAGCAGCTTGGCCCCCGGGGGTGGGGGTGAAAAACTGTTTTTT. This translates into CASSLAPGGGGEKLFF.